This TCR beta chain was captured in a study of lung T cells in sarcoidosis with Löfgren's syndrome. Study-level points and caveats: Sarcoidosis antigen recognition was only suggested, antigen unidentified. Löfgren's syndrome patients reportedly showed greatest TRAV12-1 and TRBV2 expansion versus controls. Multiple Löfgren's syndrome patients reportedly shared TRAV12-1 and TRBV2 CDR3 motifs.

This clonotype has at least ten counts. What it binds is not known. TCRdb recomputed calls from the reads with MiXCR, one row per CDR3 protein. The sample has some 21,000 distinct CDR3 sequences; 21% are singletons. In germline, CDR1 is DFQATT, CDR2 SNEGSKA (reference sequence). This CDR3 contains 12 residues. The clonotype was recovered from a human donor with sarcoidosis (Löfgren's syndrome or another form), or a control subject (not recorded which). V gene TRBV20-1 combines with J gene TRBJ1-1; 9 bases line up with TRBD1. The sequenced material came from CD4+ T cells from bronchoalveolar lavage. The CDR3: CSLQGASAEAFF. DNA of the CDR3: TGCAGCTTACAGGGGGCGAGCGCTGAAGCTTTCTTT.